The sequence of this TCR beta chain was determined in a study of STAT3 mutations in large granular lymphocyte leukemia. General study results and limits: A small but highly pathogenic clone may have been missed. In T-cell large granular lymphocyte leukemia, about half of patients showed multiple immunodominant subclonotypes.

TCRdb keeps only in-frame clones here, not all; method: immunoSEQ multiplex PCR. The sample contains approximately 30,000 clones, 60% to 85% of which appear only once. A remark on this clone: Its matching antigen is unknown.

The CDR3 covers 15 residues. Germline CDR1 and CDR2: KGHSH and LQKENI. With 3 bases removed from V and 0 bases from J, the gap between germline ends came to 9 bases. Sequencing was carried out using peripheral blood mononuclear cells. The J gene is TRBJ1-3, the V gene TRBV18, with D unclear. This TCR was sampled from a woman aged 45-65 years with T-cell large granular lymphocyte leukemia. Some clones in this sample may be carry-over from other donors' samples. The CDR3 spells CASSPPGPSGNTIYF. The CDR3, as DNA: TGTGCCAGCTCACCTCCAGGCCCCTCTGGAAACACCATATATTTT.